This record covers a single T cell receptor (beta chain). Its antigen is currently unknown. From the 5' RACE reads, TCRdb called clonotypes with MiXCR, one entry per CDR3 protein. Of 150,000 or so distinct CDR3 sequences listed, approximately 9.9% are singletons. These data are taken from a study of T cells after yellow fever vaccination. Study-wide findings and caveats: The secondary response was weaker, and its peak arrived faster, on day 5 versus 15.

Trimming removed 2 bases from V and 4 bases from J, with 9 bases in between. The CDR3 is 14 residues long. Per the germline V gene, CDR1 is MNHNS and CDR2 is SASEGT. The TCR originated in a man in his late teens or twenties who received the YFV17D yellow fever vaccine. The chain has TRBV6-1 and TRBJ2-1, with TRBD1 as a possible D gene (5 bases). Sequenced material: CD8+ T cells sorted from PBMCs, taken 45 days after the yellow fever booster vaccination. CDR3 sequence (DNA): TGTGCCAGCAGTGAATCAGGGCTTTACAATGAGCAGTTCTTC. Protein product: CASSESGLYNEQFF.